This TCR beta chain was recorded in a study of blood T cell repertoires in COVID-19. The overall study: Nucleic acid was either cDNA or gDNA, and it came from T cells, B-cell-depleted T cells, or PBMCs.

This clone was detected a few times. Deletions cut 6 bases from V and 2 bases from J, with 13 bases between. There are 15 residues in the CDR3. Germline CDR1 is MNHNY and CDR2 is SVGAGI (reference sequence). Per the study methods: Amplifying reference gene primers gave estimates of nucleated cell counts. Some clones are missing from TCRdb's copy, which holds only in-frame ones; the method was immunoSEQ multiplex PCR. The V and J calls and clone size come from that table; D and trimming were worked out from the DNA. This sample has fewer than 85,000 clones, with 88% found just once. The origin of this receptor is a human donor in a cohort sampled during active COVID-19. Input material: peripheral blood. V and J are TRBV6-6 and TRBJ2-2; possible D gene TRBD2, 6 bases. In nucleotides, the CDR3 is TGTGCCAGCAGGGGGGGACTCGTCAACACCGGGGAGCTGTTTTTT. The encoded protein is CASRGGLVNTGELFF.